This TCR beta chain appears in the sequencing data of a study of T cell responses to AZD1222 COVID-19 vaccine. Deletions cut 1 base from V and 0 bases from J, with 14 bases between. Per the germline V gene, CDR1 is SGHRS and CDR2 is YFSETQ. The CDR3 is 17 residues long. Repertoires were generated with immunoSEQ multiplex PCR, while TCRdb's copy carries only in-frame clones and drops some. Among about 140,000 clones, less than 95% were seen once, and the ten largest hold approximately 3%. Points on this clone: Antigen: not known.

Points from the study as a whole: It should be noted that donors were predominantly white British and more often female, and clonal diversity was possibly underestimated. Dominant CD4 TCR responses targeted spike regions 160-218 and 743-854.

This TCR was sampled from an adult in good health. The chain employs TRBV5-1 and TRBJ2-1, with D possibly being TRBD1 or TRBD2 (6 bases each). The source was peripheral blood, collected on day 0 of AZD1222 vaccination. CDR3 region: CASSLMGGQSSYNEQFF. In DNA, the CDR3 is TGCGCCAGCAGCTTGATGGGGGGCCAGAGCTCCTACAATGAGCAGTTCTTC.